The 8 T cell receptor beta chains in this list originate from one sample, sequenced in a study of T cell changes during pregnancy in multiple sclerosis. Profiling relied on immunoSEQ multiplex PCR, and the TCRdb table lists in-frame clones only, not all of them. This sample has 65,000 to 85,000 clones; around 90% occur once, and the top ten carry 0.29%. This sample comprised CD4+ T cells from peripheral blood mononuclear cells, obtained after pregnancy. The receptors shown here come from a female donor with multiple sclerosis, enrolled in a pregnancy study.

V and J are TRBV7-3 and TRBJ2-2; 16 bases align to TRBD2. The CDR3 has 16 residues. Losses at the gene ends were 5 bases for V and 5 bases for J; bases not matched to a gene: 2. Germline CDR1 SGHTA, CDR2 FQGTGA. CDR3 nucleotides: TGTGCCAGCAGCCTGGGACTAGCGGGAGGGACCGGGGAGCTGTTTTTT. Translated, it gives CASSLGLAGGTGELFF.

This chain links TRBV28 with TRBJ2-5, with TRBD1 identical over 8 bases. CDR3 size: 14 residues. Germline V CDR1 and CDR2: MDHEN, SYDVKM. Losses at the gene ends were 1 base for V and 3 bases for J; bases not matched to a gene: 1. CDR3 residues: CASSLLQGEETQYF. The DNA for the CDR3 is TGTGCCAGCAGTTTATTACAGGGGGAAGAGACCCAGTACTTC.

J is TRBJ2-2 and V is TRBV19; 9 bases are a match to TRBD1. J gave up 7 bases and V 7 bases, and 13 bases lay outside the gene matches. CDR3 length: 16 residues. CDR1 is LNHDA and CDR2 is SQIVND in the germline V gene (reference sequence). CDR3 DNA: TGTGCCAGTAAAATCCCGGGACAGGGTAGTGACGGGGAGCTGTTTTTT. Its translation: CASKIPGQGSDGELFF.

The chain links TRBV5-1 to TRBJ1-4, with 7 nucleotides matching TRBD1. CDR1 and CDR2 (germline): SGHRS, YFSETQ. The trim removed 4 bases at V and 4 bases at J, leaving 7 bases unmatched. The CDR3 has 15 residues. In DNA form, the CDR3 reads TGCGCCAGCAGCCAAGACAGGGACAATAATGAAAAACTGTTTTTT. The encoded protein is CASSQDRDNNEKLFF. Supplemented by reference TRBV5-1 and TRBJ1-4, the full variable domain reads KAGVTQTPRYLIKTRGQQVTLSCSPISGHRSVSWYQQTPGQGLQFLFEYFSETQRNKGNFPGRFSGRQFSNSRSEMNVSTLELGDSALYLCASSQDRDNNEKLFFGSGTQLSVL.

This chain uses TRBV5-1 with TRBJ1-2; 9 positions agree with TRBD1. CDR3 size: 14 residues. Germline V CDR1 and CDR2: SGHRS, YFSETQ. Trimming cost V 3 bases and J 3 bases; bases outside gene matches: 3. As DNA, the CDR3 is TGCGCCAGCAGCTCCACAGGGGGCGACTATGGCTACACCTTC. Residues: CASSSTGGDYGYTF.

The V and J genes are TRBV27 and TRBJ2-7; D may be TRBD1 (6 bases). Trimming stripped 4 bases from V and 3 bases from J, with 19 bases between. The germline CDR1 and CDR2 sequences are MNHEY and SMNVEV (reference sequence). The CDR3 runs to 16 residues. The CDR3 DNA sequence: TGTGCCAGCAGTTCACTGACAGGACGAGGAAACTACGAGCAGTACTTC. It is translated as CASSSLTGRGNYEQYF.

V is TRBV10-1 and J is TRBJ2-2; the match to TRBD2 covers 13 bases. The length of the CDR3 is 15 residues. After removal of 6 bases from V and 7 bases from J, the junction contained 5 bases not matched to a gene. Per germline, CDR1 WNHNN and CDR2 SYGVQD (reference sequence). The CDR3 nucleotides read TGCGCCAGCAGCGTACTAGCGGGAGGGAACGGGGAGCTGTTTTTT. Residues: CASSVLAGGNGELFF.

The V and J genes are TRBV4-1 and TRBJ1-4, with D unclear. This CDR3 is built from 14 residues. V lost 1 base, J lost 3 bases, and 6 bases lay in between. Germline-derived CDR1 and CDR2 are MGHRA and YSYEKL. CDR3 loop: CASSQVASNEKLFF. The CDR3 DNA sequence: TGCGCCAGCAGCCAAGTAGCGTCTAATGAAAAACTGTTTTTT.